One T cell receptor beta chain is described in this entry. Antigen: not known. The entry originates in a study of cytomegalovirus exposure and HLA in healthy donors. Points from the study as a whole: There were 160 or so TCR beta chains listed as cytomegalovirus-associated.

Primers: 60 Vbeta forward and 13 Jbeta reverse. Original methodology: About 11 million of the about 80 million unique TCR beta chains counted in a later analysis were shared. Repertoires were generated with immunoSEQ multiplex PCR, while TCRdb's copy carries only in-frame clones and drops some. V, J and clone size reflect that table, while D and trimming were determined from the DNA. Of tens of thousands of clones in the sample, 67% were seen once. The source material was PBMCs. This receptor was obtained from a woman aged 50 to 60 in good health and CMV-seropositive.

The CDR3 spells CASSSGTGVTGANVLTF. DNA for the CDR3: TGCGCCAGCAGCTCCGGGACAGGGGTGACTGGGGCCAACGTCCTGACTTTC. The chain has TRBV5-1 and TRBJ2-6, with 10 bases that match TRBD1. Germline loops: CDR1 SGHRS, CDR2 YFSETQ. Trimming at V came to 3 bases and at J to 2 bases, leaving 5 bases not matched to a gene. This CDR3 is built from 17 residues. The full variable domain, with the rest looked up from reference TRBV5-1 and TRBJ2-6, is KAGVTQTPRYLIKTRGQQVTLSCSPISGHRSVSWYQQTPGQGLQFLFEYFSETQRNKGNFPGRFSGRQFSNSRSEMNVSTLELGDSALYLCASSSGTGVTGANVLTFGAGSRLTVL.